Presented here are 32 T cell receptor beta chains from one specimen sequenced in a study of cytomegalovirus exposure and HLA in healthy donors. PCR involved 60 Vbeta and 13 Jbeta primers. Method: immunoSEQ multiplex PCR; TCRdb's copy keeps in-frame clones and lacks some. Among some 140,000 clones listed, 70% to 80% were seen once. The source material was PBMCs. The origin of the receptors is a female donor in good health and CMV-seronegative.

The chain carries TRBV4-1 and TRBJ1-1, with 8 bases identical to TRBD1. The J segment lost 0 bases and the V segment lost 5 bases, leaving 5 bases of the junction unmatched. CDR3 length: 15 amino acids. The V gene's germline CDR1 is MGHRA and CDR2 YSYEKL. The CDR3 loop is CASSFRDRMNTEAFF. The CDR3 coding sequence is TGCGCCAGCAGCTTTAGGGACAGGATGAACACTGAAGCTTTCTTT.

V and J are TRBV5-4 and TRBJ2-7; 7 bases match TRBD1. Germline CDR1 SGHNT, CDR2 YYREEE (reference sequence). The CDR3 consists of 14 residues. The junction had 14 bases not matched to a gene; V was cut back by 8 bases and J by 6 bases. The CDR3 DNA reads as TGTGCCAGTTTTCGCCCGGGACAGAATTCCGAGCAGTACTTC. It translates to CASFRPGQNSEQYF. Based on the CDR3 plus reference TRBV5-4 and TRBJ2-7, the full variable domain is ETGVTQSPTHLIKTRGQQVTLRCSSQSGHNTVSWYQQALGQGPQFIFQYYREEENGRGNFPPRFSGLQFPNYSSELNVNALELDDSALYLCASFRPGQNSEQYFGPGTRLTVT.

The chain uses TRBV7-9 and TRBJ1-4; TRBD1 is a possible D gene (6 bases). This CDR3 spans 17 amino acids. V shed 1 base and J shed 1 base, with 13 bases lying between them. Germline V gene lookup returns CDR1 SEHNR and CDR2 FQNEAQ (reference sequence). CDR3 nucleotide sequence: TGTGCCAGCAGCTTAGAGGACAGCCCAGAAACTAATGAAAAACTGTTTTTT. Amino acid sequence: CASSLEDSPETNEKLFF.

The chain uses TRBV5-4 and TRBJ2-1, with 16 bases lining up with TRBD2. Germline loops: CDR1 SGHNT, CDR2 YYREEE (reference sequence). This CDR3 is built from 20 residues. Trimming removed 2 bases from V and 0 bases from J; junction bases left unmatched: 8. This chain's CDR3 is CASSLYPGLAGGSSYNEQFF. Written as DNA, the CDR3 is TGTGCCAGCAGCTTATACCCGGGACTAGCGGGGGGGAGCTCCTACAATGAGCAGTTCTTC.

The V and J genes are TRBV19 and TRBJ1-4, with D maybe TRBD1 (6 bases). V lost 5 bases and J lost 8, with 18 bases in between. This CDR3 region has 15 residues. Germline CDR1 LNHDA, CDR2 SQIVND (reference sequence). The CDR3 DNA reads as TGTGCCAGTAGTGGAGGCAGGGGAATAGCGGAAAAACTGTTTTTT. This encodes CASSGGRGIAEKLFF.

The chain combines TRBV19 with TRBJ1-5; no firm D call. The CDR3 runs to 12 residues. Trimming took 5 bases from V and 6 from J, leaving 8 bases between them. Germline V lookup: CDR1 LNHDA, CDR2 SQIVND (reference sequence). The CDR3 reads CASSPISQPQHF. CDR3 DNA sequence: TGTGCCAGTAGTCCCATCAGTCAGCCCCAGCATTTT.

This clone has just a few counts. The rearrangement uses TRBV9 and TRBJ2-3, with 8 bases lining up with TRBD2. The CDR3 is 15 residues long. The V gene's germline CDR1 is SGDLS and CDR2 YYNGEE. With 4 bases clipped from V and 2 bases from J, the junction kept 6 bases outside the gene matches. The CDR3 sequence is CASSPGSGDTDTQYF. CDR3 nucleotide sequence: TGTGCCAGCAGCCCCGGTAGCGGGGACACAGATACGCAGTATTTT.

This clone was counted a single time. CDR3 in amino acids: CASSVAATGDYEQYF. In DNA form, the CDR3 reads TGTGCCAGCAGCGTAGCTGCGACAGGGGACTACGAGCAGTACTTC. The chain couples TRBV9 to TRBJ2-7; TRBD1 matches at 8 bases. V dropped 0 bases and J dropped 3; count of bases not matched to a gene: 5. The CDR3 consists of 15 residues. The V gene's germline CDR1 is SGDLS and CDR2 YYNGEE.

The chain links TRBV7-2 to TRBJ1-5; D is possibly TRBD1 (6 bases). Trimming removed 1 base at V and 7 bases at J, with 17 bases between. Germline CDR1 SGHTA, CDR2 FQGNSA. There are 16 residues in the CDR3. CDR3 residues: CASSLGGGGGVQPQHF. The CDR3 nucleotides read TGTGCCAGCAGCTTAGGGGGAGGGGGTGGCGTACAGCCCCAGCATTTT.

The chain recombines TRBV5-1 with TRBJ2-5; TRBD1 agrees at 9 bases. The DNA matches TRBJ2-7 better at its end, which makes the J call doubtful. Germline V CDR1 and CDR2: SGHRS, YFSETQ. CDR3 length: 15 amino acids. CDR3 residues: CASSWGQGGYYEQYF. DNA of the CDR3: TGCGCCAGCAGCTGGGGACAGGGTGGCTATTACGAGCAGTACTTC.

The rearrangement joins TRBV9 to TRBJ2-3; 7 nucleotides match TRBD2. V lost 0 bases, J lost 3 bases, and 7 bases stayed unmatched. CDR3 length: 16 amino acids. From germline, CDR1 is SGDLS and CDR2 YYNGEE. In nucleotides, the CDR3 is TGTGCCAGCAGCGTAGGCGGCGGGAGCGTGACAGATACGCAGTATTTT. Its protein product is CASSVGGGSVTDTQYF.

This clone was counted between two and nine times. The chain combines TRBV27 with TRBJ1-5; 9 nucleotides match TRBD1. Germline values: CDR1 MNHEY, CDR2 SMNVEV (reference sequence). J lost 7 bases, V lost 5 bases, and 15 bases had no gene match. The CDR3 is made up of 17 amino acids. Here the CDR3 DNA reads TGTGCCAGCAGTCAAATAGCGGGGACAGGGCAAGGGCAGCCCCAGCATTTT. Its translation: CASSQIAGTGQGQPQHF.

The chain carries TRBV11-3 and TRBJ2-7; D possibly corresponds to TRBD1 (6 bases). V gave up 6 bases and J gave up 0 bases, with 9 bases separating them. This CDR3 has 13 residues. CDR1 SGHNT and CDR2 YENEEA come from the germline V gene. The CDR3 coding sequence is TGTGCCAGCAGGACAGGAAACTCCTACGAGCAGTACTTC. This codes for CASRTGNSYEQYF. Using reference TRBV11-3 and TRBJ2-7 for the parts outside the CDR3, the full variable domain is EAGVVQSPRYKIIEKKQPVAFWCNPISGHNTLYWYLQNLGQGPELLIRYENEEAVDDSQLPKDRFSAERLKGVDSTLKIQPAELGDSAVYLCASRTGNSYEQYFGPGTRLTVT.

This sequence joins TRBV19 and TRBJ1-5, with 8 positions matching TRBD1. Trimming cost V 3 bases and J 4 bases; bases outside gene matches: 8. The V gene's germline CDR1 is LNHDA and CDR2 SQIVND (reference sequence). There are 16 residues in the CDR3. In DNA, the CDR3 is TGTGCCAGTAGTATCGGGGCAGGGGGCCAAAATCAGCCCCAGCATTTT. It is translated as CASSIGAGGQNQPQHF.

This sequence joins TRBV2 and TRBJ1-4; D is unclear. Trimming left V 2 bases short and J 0 bases short, with 4 bases between. The germline V gene encodes CDR1 SNHLY and CDR2 FYNNEI. This CDR3 region has 14 residues. The CDR3 region has the DNA TGTGCCAGCAGTGAATCTTCAACTAATGAAAAACTGTTTTTT. It is translated as CASSESSTNEKLFF.

V and J are TRBV4-3 and TRBJ2-5; D ambiguous. Germline V gene sequence: CDR1 LGHNA, CDR2 YSLEER. V was shortened by 2 bases and J by 5 bases, with 9 bases between the two germline ends. This CDR3 region has 13 residues. The CDR3 nucleotides are TGCGCCAGCAGCCAATACAGTTATGAGACCCAGTACTTC. Its protein is CASSQYSYETQYF.

This chain connects TRBV6-6 to TRBJ1-5; D uncertain. Germline loops: CDR1 MNHNY, CDR2 SVGAGI (reference sequence). The V end was cut by 2 bases, the J end by 0 bases, with 11 bases between. This CDR3 region has 16 residues. The CDR3 bases are TGTGCCAGCAGTTACGGGCCCGGGAGTAGCAATCAGCCCCAGCATTTT. This codes for CASSYGPGSSNQPQHF.

The chain carries TRBV7-9 and TRBJ2-1; D is unclear. This CDR3 region has 13 residues. V was shortened by 4 bases and J by 6 bases, with 10 bases between the two germline ends. Germline V gene data show CDR1 as SEHNR and CDR2 as FQNEAQ (reference sequence). DNA for the CDR3: TGTGCCAGCAGCTCTCCTAACTCCAATGAGCAGTTCTTC. This translates into CASSSPNSNEQFF. Together with reference TRBV7-9 and TRBJ2-1, the CDR3 gives the full variable domain: DTGVSQNPRHKITKRGQNVTFRCDPISEHNRLYWYRQTLGQGPEFLTYFQNEAQLEKSRLLSDRFSAERPKGSFSTLEIQRTEQGDSAMYLCASSSPNSNEQFFGPGTRLTVL.

The genes are TRBV14 and TRBJ2-3; no clear D gene. V was trimmed by 2 bases and J by 0 bases, leaving 9 bases between them. Per germline, CDR1 SGHDN and CDR2 FVKESK. The CDR3 runs 15 residues. The CDR3 nucleotides are TGTGCCAGCAGCCAATGGGCCGTTAGCACAGATACGCAGTATTTT. It encodes CASSQWAVSTDTQYF.

V gene TRBV18 combines with J gene TRBJ2-5, with D perhaps TRBD2 (5 bases). Trimming stripped 2 bases from V and 5 bases from J, with 9 bases between. The CDR3 totals 13 residues. Germline values: CDR1 KGHSH, CDR2 LQKENI. The CDR3 sequence: CASSPSSYETQYF. The CDR3 DNA sequence: TGTGCCAGCTCACCATCTAGCTACGAGACCCAGTACTTC. The variable domain in full, completed from reference TRBV18 and TRBJ2-5, reads NAGVMQNPRHLVRRRGQEARLRCSPMKGHSHVYWYRQLPEEGLKFMVYLQKENIIDESGMPKERFSAEFPKEGPSILRIQQVVRGDSAAYFCASSPSSYETQYFGPGTRLLVL.

A few counts support this clone. The genes are TRBV9 and TRBJ1-1; TRBD1 matches 10 bases. This CDR3 is 13 amino acids long. CDR1 is SGDLS, CDR2 YYNGEE, per germline. Germline trimming cut 2 bases from V and 10 bases from J; bases unmatched to any gene: 5. CDR3 sequence: CASSVRDRGIAFF. The CDR3 region has the DNA TGTGCCAGCAGCGTCCGGGACAGGGGAATAGCTTTCTTT.

The rearrangement uses TRBV7-2 and TRBJ1-2; D possibly corresponds to TRBD1 (5 bases). CDR1 and CDR2 from the germline V gene are SGHTA and FQGNSA. Between the trimmed V and J ends, which lost 1 base and 4 bases, there was a span of 10 bases. The CDR3 runs to 14 residues. The CDR3 sequence is CASSLVWQGYGYTF. In DNA, the CDR3 is TGTGCCAGCAGCTTAGTTTGGCAGGGCTATGGCTACACCTTC.

Only one count was recorded for this clone. The rearrangement links TRBV21-1 to TRBJ1-4; TRBD1 is the table's D call and was not checked against the DNA. TRBV21-1 is listed as a pseudogene. CDR3 length equals 14 residues. For the CDR3, the DNA is TGTGCCAGCAGCGCCACCCGACAGGGGAAAAAACTGTTTTTT. Translation: CASSATRQGKKLFF.

This clone was recorded only once. This rearrangement joins TRBV5-6 to TRBJ2-7; 10 nucleotides match TRBD1. The trim removed 0 bases at V and 2 bases at J, leaving 14 bases unmatched. The V gene's germline CDR1 is SGHDT and CDR2 YYEEEE. This CDR3 comprises 19 residues. CDR3 amino acids: CASSLETGGLGTGAYEQYF. For the CDR3, the DNA is TGTGCCAGCAGCTTGGAGACAGGGGGCTTGGGTACTGGAGCCTACGAGCAGTACTTC.

The chain uses TRBV5-1 and TRBJ2-5, with TRBD2 matching over 9 bases. The CDR3 extends over 14 amino acids. Trimming took 2 bases from V and 4 from J; bases not matched to a gene: 3. Germline CDR1 SGHRS, CDR2 YFSETQ. CDR3 sequence reads: CASSFAGGSETQYF. The DNA for the CDR3 is TGCGCCAGCAGCTTTGCGGGGGGGTCAGAGACCCAGTACTTC.

In the case of this clone: One end of the junction is discordant with germline, which a read error may explain. This chain connects TRBV5-1 to TRBJ1-2; D not resolved. CDR1 is SGHRS, CDR2 YFSETQ, per germline. The CDR3 sequence is 14 residues long. The CDR3: CASSLDLLNYGYPF. CDR3 in DNA: TGCGCCAGCAGCTTAGACCTACTGAACTATGGCTACCCCTTC.

The V and J genes are TRBV7-2 and TRBJ1-1; D call uncertain. The V end lost 5 bases, the J end lost 6 bases, and 10 bases lay between the germline ends. The CDR3 extends over 12 amino acids. CDR1 and CDR2 (germline): SGHTA, FQGNSA. The CDR3 loop is CASSIYSPEAFF. CDR3 nucleotide sequence: TGTGCCAGCAGCATTTATAGCCCTGAAGCTTTCTTT.

This chain connects TRBV9 to TRBJ1-2; TRBD1 aligns across 10 bases. Unmatched junction bases numbered 3, after V lost 1 base and J lost 6 bases. The CDR3 is 14 amino acids. Germline V gene lookup returns CDR1 SGDLS and CDR2 YYNGEE. DNA of the CDR3: TGTGCCAGCAGCGTACGGGACAGGGGAGATGGCTACACCTTC. This codes for CASSVRDRGDGYTF.

The sample holds a few counts of this clone. V usage is TRBV7-2 and J usage is TRBJ2-5; D possibly corresponds to TRBD2 (6 bases). Germline CDR1 and CDR2: SGHTA and FQGNSA. The CDR3 is 15 residues long. The V gene lost 6 bases and the J gene lost 0 bases, with 14 bases spanning the gap. In DNA, the CDR3 is TGTGCCAGCAGTCCCGGAGGGCGGGACCAAGAGACCCAGTACTTC. Its protein product is CASSPGGRDQETQYF. Combining the CDR3 with reference TRBV7-2 and TRBJ2-5 gives the whole variable domain GAGVSQSPSNKVTEKGKDVELRCDPISGHTALYWYRQSLGQGLEFLIYFQGNSAPDKSGLPSDRFSAERTGGSVSTLTIQRTQQEDSAVYLCASSPGGRDQETQYFGPGTRLLVL.

This chain uses TRBV5-6 with TRBJ2-1; 8 nucleotides line up with TRBD2. Germline assignment: CDR1 SGHDT and CDR2 YYEEEE. V dropped 4 bases and J dropped 12; count of bases not matched to a gene: 15. The CDR3 sequence is 15 residues long. In nucleotides, the CDR3 is TGTGCCAGCAGCCTTACCGGGACTAGTCCCCCCTCGCAGTTCTTC. Translated, it gives CASSLTGTSPPSQFF.

There are a few counts of this clone. V usage is TRBV2 and J usage is TRBJ1-1, with D possibly matching TRBD1 (6 bases). The CDR3 has 14 amino acids. V was clipped by 7 bases and J by 1 base, with 13 bases between them. Germline CDR1 and CDR2: SNHLY and FYNNEI. DNA of the CDR3: TGTGCCAGCAAGGGGGAAAGGTCGAACACTGAAGCTTTCTTT. This gives the protein CASKGERSNTEAFF.

This clone showed up just a few times. The gene calls are TRBV2 and TRBJ1-4, with 8 positions matching TRBD1. Per the germline V gene, CDR1 is SNHLY and CDR2 is FYNNEI. J gave up 1 base and V 6 bases, and 4 bases lay outside the gene matches. CDR3 length: 15 amino acids. The CDR3 spells CASRRDRGTNEKLFF. DNA for the CDR3: TGTGCCAGCAGGCGAGACAGGGGAACTAATGAAAAACTGTTTTTT.